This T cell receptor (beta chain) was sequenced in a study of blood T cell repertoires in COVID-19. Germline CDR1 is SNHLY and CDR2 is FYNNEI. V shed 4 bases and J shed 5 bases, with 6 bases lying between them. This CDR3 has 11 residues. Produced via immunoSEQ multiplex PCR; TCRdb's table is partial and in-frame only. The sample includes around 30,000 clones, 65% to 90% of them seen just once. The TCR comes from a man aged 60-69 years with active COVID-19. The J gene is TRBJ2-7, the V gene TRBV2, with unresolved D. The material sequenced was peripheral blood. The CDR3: CASSVVNEQYF. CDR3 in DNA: TGTGCCAGCAGTGTAGTTAACGAGCAGTACTTC. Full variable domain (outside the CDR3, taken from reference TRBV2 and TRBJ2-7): EPEVTQTPSHQVTQMGQEVILRCVPISNHLYFYWYRQILGQKVEFLVSFYNNEISEKSEIFDDQFSVERPDGSNFTLKIRSTKLEDSAMYFCASSVVNEQYFGPGTRLTVT.